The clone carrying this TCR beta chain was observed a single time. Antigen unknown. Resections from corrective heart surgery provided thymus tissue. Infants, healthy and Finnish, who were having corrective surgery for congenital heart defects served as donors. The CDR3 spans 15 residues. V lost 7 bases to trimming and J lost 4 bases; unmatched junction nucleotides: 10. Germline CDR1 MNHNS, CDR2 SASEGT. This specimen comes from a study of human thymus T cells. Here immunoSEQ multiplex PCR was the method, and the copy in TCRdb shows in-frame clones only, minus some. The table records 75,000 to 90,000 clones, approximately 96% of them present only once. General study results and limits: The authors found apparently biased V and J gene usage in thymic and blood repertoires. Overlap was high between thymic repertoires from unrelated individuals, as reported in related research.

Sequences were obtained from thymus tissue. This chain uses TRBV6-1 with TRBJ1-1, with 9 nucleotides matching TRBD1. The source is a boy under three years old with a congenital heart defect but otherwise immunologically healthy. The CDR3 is CASIPDRGKGTEAFF. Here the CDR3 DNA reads TGTGCCAGCATCCCGGACAGGGGAAAAGGCACTGAAGCTTTCTTT.